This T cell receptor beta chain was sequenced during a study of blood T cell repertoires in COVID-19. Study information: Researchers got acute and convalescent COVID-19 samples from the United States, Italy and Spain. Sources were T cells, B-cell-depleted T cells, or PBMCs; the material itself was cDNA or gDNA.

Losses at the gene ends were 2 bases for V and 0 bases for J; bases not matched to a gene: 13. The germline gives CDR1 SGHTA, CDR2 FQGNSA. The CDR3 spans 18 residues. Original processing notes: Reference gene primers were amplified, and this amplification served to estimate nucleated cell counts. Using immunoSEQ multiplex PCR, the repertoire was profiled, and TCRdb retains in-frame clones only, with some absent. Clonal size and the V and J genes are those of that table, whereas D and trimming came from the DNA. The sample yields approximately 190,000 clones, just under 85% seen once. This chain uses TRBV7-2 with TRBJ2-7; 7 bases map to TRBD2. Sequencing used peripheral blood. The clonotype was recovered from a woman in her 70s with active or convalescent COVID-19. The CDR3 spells CASSLPRASGRSSYEQYF. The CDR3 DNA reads TGTGCCAGCAGCTTACCCAGGGCTAGCGGTAGGAGCTCCTACGAGCAGTACTTC.